This is a list of T cell receptor beta chains from one sample in a study of shared clonotypes between healthy human individuals. Measured with immunoSEQ multiplex PCR; TCRdb has only the in-frame clones, and not every one. The table lists about 1 million clones, around 82% of them singletons. The sample was memory CD4+ T cells from PBMCs. The receptors originated from a man between 18 and 35 years old in good health. Some clones in this sample may be carry-over from other donors' samples. The CDR3 runs from the conserved cysteine through the conserved F or W. D genes are given only for firm matches. The listing skips clone size in some rows; elsewhere it reads once, few, many or a size class.

j_call d_call v_call clone_size cdr3_nt cdr3_aa
TRBJ2-5 NA TRBV28 NA TGTGCCAGCAGCCCTATGATGGTAGAGACCCAGTACTTC CASSPMMVETQYF
TRBJ1-4 NA TRBV5-1 NA TGCGCCAGCAGCCGGGTACAGGGAACTAATGAAAAACTGTTTTTT CASSRVQGTNEKLFF
TRBJ2-2 NA TRBV7-3 NA TGTGCCAGCAAAGTTGGAGGGAACACCGGGGAGCTGTTTTTT CASKVGGNTGELFF
TRBJ1-1 NA TRBV29-1 NA TGCAGCGTTGAGTTTCCGACCTTGAACACTGAAGCTTTCTTT CSVEFPTLNTEAFF
TRBJ2-7 NA TRBV18 NA TGTGCCAGCTCACCACTTCGGGGTCCCTACGAGCAGTACTTC CASSPLRGPYEQYF
TRBJ2-7 NA TRBV9 once TGTGCCAGCAGCGTTGGAGGGGTGGCCGAGCAGTACTTC CASSVGGVAEQYF
TRBJ1-2 NA TRBV15 NA TGTGCCACCAGCAGAGATGTGAGGGGTGACTATGGCTACACCTTC CATSRDVRGDYGYTF
TRBJ2-3 TRBD1 TRBV7-3 NA TGTGCCAGTTCACCGGGACAGGGCACAGATACGCAGTATTTT CASSPGQGTDTQYF
TRBJ2-3 NA TRBV11-1 NA TGTGCCAGCAGCCTGGACGGGACCCTTGGCACAGATACGCAGTATTTT CASSLDGTLGTDTQYF
TRBJ1-1 NA TRBV7-8 NA TGTGCCAGCAGCTTTCGGTCAGGGAGTACTGAAGCTTTCTTT CASSFRSGSTEAFF
TRBJ1-1 NA TRBV27 NA TGTGCCAGCAGTTTGGGGCAAGGTCTTTGGGGACGCACTGAAGCTTTCTTT CASSLGQGLWGRTEAFF
TRBJ1-2 TRBD1 TRBV10-3 once TGTGCCATCAGCCCGGACAGGAATTATGGCTACACCTTC CAISPDRNYGYTF
TRBJ2-2 TRBD2 TRBV28 NA TGTGCCAGCAGGCTAGCGGGAGGGCAGGCCGGGGAGCTGTTTTTT CASRLAGGQAGELFF
TRBJ2-1 NA TRBV6-4 few TGTGCCAGCAGCGCCCCGCCCGGTTCCAGCTCCTACAATGAGCAGTTCTTC CASSAPPGSSSYNEQFF
TRBJ2-3 NA TRBV5-4 once TGTGCCAGCAGTCCAAGGACAGATACGCAGTATTTT CASSPRTDTQYF
TRBJ2-6 TRBD1 TRBV10-2 NA TGCGCCAGCAGCCACCGGGACAGCAGCTCTGGGGCCAACGTCCTGACTTTC CASSHRDSSSGANVLTF
TRBJ1-1 NA TRBV6-6 once TGTGCCAGCAGCTCCTCCCACCCAGGGAACACTGAAGCTTTCTTT CASSSSHPGNTEAFF
TRBJ2-2 NA TRBV30 NA TGTGCCTGGAGTAATTTAGTGGGAGCCGGGGAGCTGTTTTTT CAWSNLVGAGELFF
TRBJ1-4 NA TRBV28 NA TGTGCCAGCAGTTTTCTCGGGGGGGGAAACGAAAAACTGTTTTTT CASSFLGGGNEKLFF
TRBJ2-1 TRBD2 TRBV5-1 once TGCGCCAGCGCCTCCGTTAGCGGGGCCTCCTACAATGAGCAGTTCTTC CASASVSGASYNEQFF
TRBJ2-5 NA TRBV6-1 NA TGTGCCAGCAGTGAGGACGGACAAGAGACCCAGTACTTC CASSEDGQETQYF
TRBJ2-7 NA TRBV11-2 NA TGTGCCAGCAGCTTCACCCTCAGAGGGGACCCGGGGGAAGAGCAGTACTTC CASSFTLRGDPGEEQYF
TRBJ1-5 NA TRBV2 NA TGTGCCAGCACAGGGGCAGGGAGGCATCAGCCCCAGCATTTT CASTGAGRHQPQHF
TRBJ2-1 NA TRBV7-2 NA TGTGCCAGCAGCTTAGAGAGGCGGAACTCCTACAATGAGCAGTTCTTC CASSLERRNSYNEQFF
TRBJ1-5 NA TRBV5-4 NA TGTGCCAGCAGCGCCGGGACCTCAAGCAATCAGCCCCAGCATTTT CASSAGTSSNQPQHF
TRBJ1-1 NA TRBV19 few TGTGCCAGTAGTATGGTGGGGCTGAACACTGAAGCTTTCTTT CASSMVGLNTEAFF
TRBJ2-7 NA TRBV27 NA TGTGCCAGCAGTATACAGGCGGGCGTGCTATTCTACGAGCAGTACTTC CASSIQAGVLFYEQYF
TRBJ1-2 NA TRBV6-6 NA TGTGCCAGCAGTCAACAGGCAAACTATGGCTACACCTTC CASSQQANYGYTF
TRBJ2-5 TRBD2 TRBV27 NA TGTGCCAGCAGTTTATCTAGGTTTGCGGGAGTACGAGAGACCCAGTACTTC CASSLSRFAGVRETQYF
TRBJ2-1 TRBD2 TRBV18 NA TGTGCCAGCTCACCCCCCGGGACTAGCGGGAGCCCCTACAATGAGCAGTTCTTC CASSPPGTSGSPYNEQFF
TRBJ2-7 TRBD1 TRBV11-2 NA TGTGCCAGCAGAACGCCGGGACAGCACAGCTTCTACGAGCAGTACTTC CASRTPGQHSFYEQYF
TRBJ2-2 TRBD1 TRBV2 NA TGTGCCAGCAGGGGGACAGTCACCGGGGAGCTGTTTTTT CASRGTVTGELFF
TRBJ1-1 NA TRBV19 NA TGTGCCAGTCAGTGGAACACTGAAGCTTTCTTT CASQWNTEAFF
TRBJ2-1 NA TRBV9 few TGTGCCAGCAGCGTGGGGGGATCCCGTTACTACAATGAGCAGTTCTTC CASSVGGSRYYNEQFF
TRBJ1-4 NA TRBV5-1 NA TGCGCCAGCAGCTTGGCGAGGCCAGACTTGAATGAAAAACTGTTTTTT CASSLARPDLNEKLFF
TRBJ1-1 NA TRBV18 few TGTGCCAGCTCGCTCGCTAATACTGAAGCTTTCTTT CASSLANTEAFF
TRBJ1-2 TRBD1 TRBV6-5 NA TGTGCCAGCAGTTACTCAGGGACAGGGGAAATCTATGGCTACACCTTC CASSYSGTGEIYGYTF
TRBJ2-5 TRBD2 TRBV7-9 NA TGTGCCAGCAGCTTGGGACTAGCGGGTAGCGCGACCCAGTACTTC CASSLGLAGSATQYF
TRBJ2-2 NA TRBV19 NA TGTGCCAGTAGTATACCCTCAAGCAGGGCGGACACCGGGGAGCTGTTTTTT CASSIPSSRADTGELFF
TRBJ2-5 TRBD1 TRBV9 few TGTGCCAGCAGCGTAGGGGCAGGGGGCGGGCAAGAGACCCAGTACTTC CASSVGAGGGQETQYF
TRBJ1-5 NA TRBV30 NA TGTGCCTGGAGTGGTGGTCTTAATCAGCCCCAGCATTTT CAWSGGLNQPQHF
TRBJ2-1 TRBD2 TRBV7-8 NA TGTGCCAGCAGAACTCGAGCCCCAGCGGGGATCTACAATGAGCAGTTCTTC CASRTRAPAGIYNEQFF
TRBJ1-2 TRBD1 TRBV10-3 many TGTGCCATCACTACGACAGGGGACTATGGCTACACCTTC CAITTTGDYGYTF
TRBJ2-3 TRBD2 TRBV28 NA TGTGCCAGCAGTTTAGTTCCCCCACTAGCGGAGAGCACAGATACGCAGTATTTT CASSLVPPLAESTDTQYF
TRBJ2-3 NA TRBV27 NA TGTGCCAGCAACCCACGAGCAATCGGTGCAGATACGCAGTATTTT CASNPRAIGADTQYF
TRBJ1-3 NA TRBV25-1 NA TGTGCCAGCAGTGTCGGGTATATCGGAAACACCATATATTTT CASSVGYIGNTIYF
TRBJ2-1 NA TRBV7-2 NA TGTGCCAGCAGCTTAGAGGCCTACCGGCGGGAGCAGTTCTTC CASSLEAYRREQFF
TRBJ2-3 NA TRBV10-3 NA TGTGCCATCAGTGGGACCGCGGTAGGGTTCGATACGCAGTATTTT CAISGTAVGFDTQYF
TRBJ2-1 NA TRBV6-5 NA TGTGCCAGCAGTTATACCTCCGGGAAGCAGTTCTTC CASSYTSGKQFF
TRBJ1-2 NA TRBV15 NA TGTGCCACCAGCAGGGCGGGGGCGATTGGCTACACCTTC CATSRAGAIGYTF